The 13 T cell receptor beta chains below were found in one sample sequenced in a study of T cell repertoires in cytomegalovirus infection. TCRdb analysed the reads with MiXCR anew, one entry per CDR3 protein. The sample includes around 710,000 distinct CDR3 sequences, about 27% of them seen just once. Their antigens remain unidentified. The sample consisted of cultured CD8+ T cells from PBMCs, taken from culture after CMV antigen stimulation. Receptor source: a human donor in good health (CMV status not recorded). Some clones in this sample may be carry-over from other donors' samples.

This clonotype was seen a single time. V gene TRBV24-1 combines with J gene TRBJ2-5; D is tentatively TRBD1 or TRBD2 (6 bases each). V lost 0 bases and J 5 bases, leaving 9 bases between the germline ends. This CDR3 has 14 residues. In germline, CDR1 is KGHDR, CDR2 SFDVKD. For the CDR3, the DNA is TGTGCCACCAGTGATTTGGAGGGGGGTGAGACCCAGTACTTC. Translated, it gives CATSDLEGGETQYF.

CDR3: CASSQRPSGSDTQYF. CDR3 in DNA: TGTGCCAGCAGCCAAAGGCCTAGCGGTTCAGATACGCAGTATTTT. The chain uses TRBV4-2 and TRBJ2-3, with 7 bases aligning to TRBD2. CDR3 size: 15 residues. The germline gives CDR1 LGHNA, CDR2 YNFKEQ. J gave up 4 bases and V 2 bases, and 6 bases lay outside the gene matches.

This clonotype showed up just a few times. The J gene is TRBJ2-5, the V gene TRBV27, with D tentatively TRBD2 (5 bases). The germline gives CDR1 MNHEY, CDR2 SMNVEV (reference sequence). The germline V and J ends were trimmed by 8 bases and 7 bases, with 17 bases remaining between them. The length of the CDR3 is 13 residues. CDR3 DNA: TGTGCCAGCGGGTGGGCAACCCGGGGGACCCAGTACTTC. Its protein product is CASGWATRGTQYF.

This clonotype has more than one count but fewer than ten. The J gene is TRBJ1-1, the V gene TRBV27, with D unresolved. The germline V gene encodes CDR1 MNHEY and CDR2 SMNVEV (reference sequence). CDR3 length: 16 amino acids. Trimming took 3 bases from V and 0 from J, leaving 14 bases between them. The CDR3 here is CASSFGVRFMNTEAFF. The CDR3 nucleotides read TGTGCCAGCAGTTTTGGCGTCCGCTTTATGAACACTGAAGCTTTCTTT.

Many counts were recorded for this clonotype. The chain employs TRBV7-9 and TRBJ1-5; D gene ambiguous. Germline V gene sequence: CDR1 SEHNR, CDR2 FQNEAQ (reference sequence). The V end lost 0 bases, the J end lost 10 bases, and 7 bases lay between the germline ends. The CDR3 runs to 12 residues. The CDR3 here is CASSLAGEPQHF. The CDR3 DNA sequence: TGTGCCAGCAGCTTAGCCGGGGAACCCCAGCATTTT.

This clonotype was seen more than once but under ten times. This chain links TRBV28 with TRBJ2-6; D uncertain. This CDR3 comprises 14 residues. Looked up from germline, CDR1 is MDHEN and CDR2 is SYDVKM. Trimming shortened V by 3 bases and J by 2 bases, and 5 bases separated the two germline ends. The CDR3 region has the DNA TGTGCCAGCAGTTTCCTTACTGGGGCCAACGTCCTGACTTTC. This translates into CASSFLTGANVLTF.

This chain uses TRBV7-9 with TRBJ1-5, with D possibly TRBD1 on 5 matching bases. The CDR3 loop spans 16 amino acids. CDR1 is SEHNR and CDR2 is FQNEAQ in the germline V gene (reference sequence). V was trimmed by 7 bases and J by 5 bases, leaving 21 bases between them. In nucleotides, the CDR3 is TGTGCCAGCACCCCCCTTTGGGGGGGGGGGGATCAGCCCCAGCATTTT. It yields the protein CASTPLWGGGDQPQHF.

The rearrangement links TRBV7-9 to TRBJ2-3; 11 nucleotides align to TRBD1. The junction had 7 bases not matched to a gene; V was cut back by 5 bases and J by 3 bases. Germline V gives CDR1 SEHNR, CDR2 FQNEAQ (reference sequence). The CDR3 runs 16 residues. The CDR3 bases are TGTGCCAGCAGCGACCGGGACAGGGGGTGGACAGATACGCAGTATTTT. Its protein product is CASSDRDRGWTDTQYF.

This clonotype was observed many times. The genes are TRBV7-9 and TRBJ1-2; no clear D gene. Germline loops: CDR1 SEHNR, CDR2 FQNEAQ (reference sequence). Deletions cut 1 base from V and 1 base from J, with 7 bases between. The CDR3 runs to 14 residues. CDR3 amino acids: CASSLVASNYGYTF. In DNA, the CDR3 is TGTGCCAGCAGCTTAGTAGCCAGTAACTATGGCTACACCTTC.

On this clonotype itself: Relative to the germline gene, one junction end is altered; a read error may explain this. This CDR3 is CVSSFGQTYGYTF. CDR3 DNA: TGTGTCAGCAGTTTCGGACAGACATATGGCTACACCTTC. The rearrangement links TRBV27 to TRBJ1-2, with D perhaps matching TRBD1 (6 bases). Germline V gene sequence: CDR1 MNHEY, CDR2 SMNVEV (reference sequence). The CDR3 runs 13 residues.

This clonotype was detected a few times. The chain couples TRBV7-2 to TRBJ2-3, with TRBD2 matching 10 bases. Losses at the gene ends were 8 bases for V and 5 bases for J; bases not matched to a gene: 7. Germline CDR1 reads SGHTA; CDR2 reads FQGNSA. This CDR3 spans 14 amino acids. In DNA, the CDR3 is TGTGCCAGCTTGAGCGGGGGGGCAGGAGATACGCAGTATTTT. Translated: CASLSGGAGDTQYF. The whole variable domain, remainder taken from reference TRBV7-2 and TRBJ2-3, is GAGVSQSPSNKVTEKGKDVELRCDPISGHTALYWYRQSLGQGLEFLIYFQGNSAPDKSGLPSDRFSAERTGGSVSTLTIQRTQQEDSAVYLCASLSGGAGDTQYFGPGTRLTVL.

The chain uses TRBV27 and TRBJ1-5; D gene uncertain. The CDR3 is 18 residues long. CDR1 MNHEY and CDR2 SMNVEV come from the germline V gene (reference sequence). Between the trimmed V and J ends, which lost 5 bases and 0 bases, there was a span of 20 bases. The CDR3 region has the DNA TGTGCCAGCAGTCCGTACTTGACCAGTTCCTATAGCAATCAGCCCCAGCATTTT. Translating it yields CASSPYLTSSYSNQPQHF.

This chain joins TRBV19 and TRBJ1-1; D may be TRBD1 (6 bases). CDR1 and CDR2 (germline): LNHDA, SQIVND (reference sequence). V lost 6 bases, J lost 7 bases, and 12 bases lay in between. The CDR3 length is 12 residues. The CDR3 DNA reads as TGTGCCAGTAGACAAGGACAGCGTGAAGCTTTCTTT. It is translated as CASRQGQREAFF.